The T cell receptor (beta chain) described here comes from a study of OX40 agonist ivuxolimab in advanced cancers. Study-level points and caveats: Several nonresponders also turned out to have low normalized T-cell clonal expansion.

TCRdb's copy holds only in-frame clones and misses some; the assay was immunoSEQ multiplex PCR. The sample lists 50,000 or so clones; around four fifths were seen once. This CDR3 has 15 amino acids. Germline-derived CDR1 and CDR2 are KGHSH and LQKENI. V was cut by 4 bases and J by 5 bases, with 15 bases left in between. For this clone: Its antigen remains unknown.

This clonotype was sampled from an adult with an advanced solid tumor such as melanoma, head and neck, liver or kidney cancer. V is TRBV18 and J is TRBJ1-3, with D maybe TRBD1 (6 bases). The material was CD4+ or CD8+ T cells sorted from blood, obtained in a trial of the OX40 agonist ivuxolimab. CDR3 DNA: TGTGCCAGCTCACAACAGGGTCTTTCGCGAAACACCATATATTTT. As protein: CASSQQGLSRNTIYF. Together with reference TRBV18 and TRBJ1-3, the CDR3 gives the full variable domain: NAGVMQNPRHLVRRRGQEARLRCSPMKGHSHVYWYRQLPEEGLKFMVYLQKENIIDESGMPKERFSAEFPKEGPSILRIQQVVRGDSAAYFCASSQQGLSRNTIYFGEGSWLTVV.